This TCR beta chain stems from a study of T cells in Graves' hyperthyroidism and ophthalmopathy. General study results and limits: Classification by a 13 V-J model distinguished ophthalmopathy from stable hyperthyroidism. The model foresaw ophthalmopathy a median roughly 6.6 months prior to onset.

The study excluded patients with uncontrolled infection, other autoimmune disease, pregnancy or lactation. Between the trimmed V and J ends, which lost 0 bases and 7 bases, there was a span of 15 bases. The CDR3 contains 15 residues. Germline lookup yields CDR1 LGHNA and CDR2 YSLEER. TCR beta CDR3 region amplification was performed from RNA transcripts. The primer set for the first-round RT-PCR of the TCR CDR3 was HTBI. TCRdb redid the calling of the multiplex PCR reads with MiXCR, one entry per CDR3 protein. The table has about 500,000 distinct CDR3 sequences, 17% seen once. This clonotype appeared a single time. Its antigen is unknown.

Sequencing was performed on blood. The receptor's source is a woman aged 18-30 years with Graves' ophthalmopathy. The chain links TRBV4-3 to TRBJ1-1, with D maybe TRBD1 (6 bases). The CDR3 DNA is TGCGCCAGCAGCCAAGATAGGCCAGGGGCCGATGAAGCTTTCTTT. Encoded protein: CASSQDRPGADEAFF.